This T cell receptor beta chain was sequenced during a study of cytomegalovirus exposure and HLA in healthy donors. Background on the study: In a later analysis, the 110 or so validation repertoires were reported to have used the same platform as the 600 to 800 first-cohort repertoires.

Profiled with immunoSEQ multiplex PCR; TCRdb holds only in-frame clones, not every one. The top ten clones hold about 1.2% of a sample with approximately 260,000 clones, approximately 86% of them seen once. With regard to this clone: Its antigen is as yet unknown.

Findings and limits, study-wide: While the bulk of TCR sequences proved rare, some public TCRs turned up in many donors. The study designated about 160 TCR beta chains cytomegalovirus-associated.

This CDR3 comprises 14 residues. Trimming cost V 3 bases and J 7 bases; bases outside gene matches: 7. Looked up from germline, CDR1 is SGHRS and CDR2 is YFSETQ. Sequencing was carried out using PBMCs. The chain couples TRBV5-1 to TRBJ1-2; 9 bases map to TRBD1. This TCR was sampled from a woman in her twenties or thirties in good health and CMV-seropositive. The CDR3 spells CASSSTGGVGGYTF. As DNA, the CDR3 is TGCGCCAGCAGCTCAACAGGGGGCGTCGGTGGCTACACCTTC.